These 24 T cell receptor beta chains originate from one sample sequenced in a study of blood T cell repertoires in COVID-19. Only in-frame clones appear in the TCRdb table, and some are missing; sequencing was by immunoSEQ multiplex PCR. Seen here are a few hundred thousand clones, 75% to 95% observed once, and the top ten hold 2.6%. Sequencing used peripheral blood. These receptors came from a person aged 18 to 30 with COVID-19, enrolled during active disease.

The chain carries TRBV5-6 and TRBJ2-1; TRBD2 might be the D (5 bases). V lost 3 bases, J lost 12 bases, and 25 bases lay in between. The CDR3 runs to 16 residues. The germline gives CDR1 SGHDT, CDR2 YYEEEE. The CDR3 is CASSSTPPAPGIGQFF. The DNA for the CDR3 is TGTGCCAGCAGCTCAACCCCCCCCGCCCCGGGGATTGGGCAGTTCTTC.

This chain connects TRBV19 to TRBJ1-2, with D perhaps TRBD1 (5 bases). Trimming removed 7 bases from V and 4 bases from J, with 13 bases in between. Germline CDR1 and CDR2: LNHDA and SQIVND (reference sequence). This CDR3 is 13 amino acids long. Here the CDR3 DNA reads TGTGCCAGTACCCCTGCCAGGGTCTATGGCTACACCTTC. Translating gives CASTPARVYGYTF.

The chain employs TRBV7-9 and TRBJ1-2; perhaps TRBD1 as D (6 bases). Germline CDR1 and CDR2: SEHNR and FQNEAQ (reference sequence). The CDR3 covers 13 residues. Deletions cut 5 bases from V and 4 bases from J, with 11 bases between. CDR3 nucleotides: TGTGCCAGCAGCCCACAGGGTGGCTATGGCTACACCTTC. Residues: CASSPQGGYGYTF.

This clone was seen just once. This chain uses TRBV10-3 with TRBJ2-1, with 8 bases fitting TRBD2. V lost 9 bases, J lost 6 bases, and 10 bases stayed unmatched. Germline CDR1 and CDR2: ENHRY and SYGVKD. The CDR3 spans 14 residues. CDR3 sequence (DNA): TGTGCCATAGGATCGCTAGCGGGCTCCAATGAGCAGTTCTTC. This translates into CAIGSLAGSNEQFF.

The chain uses TRBV19 and TRBJ1-1, with 8 positions matching TRBD1. This CDR3 region has 12 residues. Per the germline V gene, CDR1 is LNHDA and CDR2 is SQIVND (reference sequence). Losses at the gene ends were 11 bases for V and 1 base for J; bases not matched to a gene: 3. The CDR3 nucleotides read TGTGCCGTAGGACAGGGGAACACTGAAGCTTTCTTT. Translated: CAVGQGNTEAFF. The full variable domain, in which reference TRBV19 and TRBJ1-1 provide the parts outside the CDR3, is DGGITQSPKYLFRKEGQNVTLSCEQNLNHDAMYWYRQDPGQGLRLIYYSQIVNDFQKGDIAEGYSVSREKKESFPLTVTSAQKNPTAFYLCAVGQGNTEAFFGQGTRLTVV.

The gene calls are TRBV3-1 (or the pseudogene TRBV3-2) and TRBJ1-1, with D perhaps matching TRBD1 (5 bases). V lost 4 bases and J lost 7, with 13 bases in between. Germline V gives CDR1 LGHDT, CDR2 YNNKEL (reference sequence). The CDR3 sequence is 13 residues long. The CDR3 region has the DNA TGTGCCAGCAGCCGGGGCCAGAATCTTGAAGCTTTCTTT. Protein sequence: CASSRGQNLEAFF.

The genes are TRBV4-2 and TRBJ2-7, with TRBD2 matching over 10 bases. Germline V gives CDR1 LGHNA, CDR2 YNFKEQ. Trimming cost V 0 bases and J 2 bases; bases outside gene matches: 1. The CDR3 is 15 amino acids. CDR3 sequence reads: CASSQDLAGAYEQYF. DNA for the CDR3: TGTGCCAGCAGCCAAGATCTAGCGGGAGCCTACGAGCAGTACTTC.

The chain has TRBV6-2 or TRBV6-3 and TRBJ2-1, with 9 nucleotides matching TRBD2. V lost 1 base, J lost 5 bases, and 9 bases stayed unmatched. The CDR3 runs to 17 residues. The germline CDR1 and CDR2 sequences are MNHEY and SVGEGT. The CDR3 reads CASSYLAGGPRNNEQFF. In nucleotides, the CDR3 is TGTGCCAGCAGTTACTTGGCGGGAGGGCCTAGGAACAATGAGCAGTTCTTC.

J is TRBJ2-7 and V is TRBV6-5; tentative D call: TRBD2 (5 bases). The CDR3 has 14 amino acids. Germline CDR1 and CDR2: MNHEY and SVGAGI. The V and J ends lost 4 bases and 7 bases respectively, with 17 bases between them. CDR3 region: CASSSSSGPREQYF. The CDR3 DNA follows: TGTGCCAGCAGTTCCAGCAGCGGCCCTCGGGAGCAGTACTTC.

The rearrangement uses TRBV4-1 and TRBJ1-6; D is unclear. The length of the CDR3 is 14 residues. V was shortened by 0 bases and J by 10 bases, with 10 bases between the two germline ends. The germline V gene encodes CDR1 MGHRA and CDR2 YSYEKL. CDR3 sequence (DNA): TGCGCCAGCAGCCAAGAAAGTGGCAGGTCACCCCTCCACTTT. Residues: CASSQESGRSPLHF.

The rearrangement uses TRBV7-8 and TRBJ2-5, with 8 bases that match TRBD2. Germline V gene data show CDR1 as SGHVS and CDR2 as FQNEAQ. The ends lost 11 bases at V and 5 bases at J; junction bases unmatched: 13. The length of the CDR3 is 14 residues. CDR3 sequence reads: CAERLGRALETQYF. DNA for the CDR3: TGTGCCGAACGCCTCGGGAGGGCCTTGGAGACCCAGTACTTC.

The genes are TRBV11-2 and TRBJ2-7, with a possible D match to TRBD1 (6 bases). This CDR3 has 12 residues. CDR1 and CDR2 from the germline V gene are SGHAT and FQNNGV. Trimming removed 4 bases from V and 6 bases from J, with 10 bases in between. The CDR3 is CASSSDSGEQYF. Written as DNA, the CDR3 is TGTGCCAGCAGCTCGGACAGCGGCGAGCAGTACTTC.

The chain links TRBV5-1 to TRBJ2-7, with D perhaps TRBD2 (6 bases). The CDR3 extends over 16 amino acids. V lost 0 bases and J lost 2, with 15 bases in between. In germline, CDR1 is SGHRS, CDR2 YFSETQ. The DNA for the CDR3 is TGCGCCAGCAGCTTGGCCCCCTTGGCGGGAACCTACGAGCAGTACTTC. Amino acids: CASSLAPLAGTYEQYF.

This chain links TRBV7-2 with TRBJ1-6; D is ambiguous. V was pared by 5 bases and J by 9 bases, with 20 bases between. CDR1 SGHTA and CDR2 FQGNSA come from the germline V gene. This CDR3 is built from 16 residues. For the CDR3, the DNA is TGTGCCAGCAGCATTCGTTCAATACGAGCATCTTCACCCCTCCACTTT. Amino acid sequence: CASSIRSIRASSPLHF.

V usage is TRBV19 and J usage is TRBJ1-5, with D possibly TRBD1 on 6 matching bases. CDR3 length: 14 residues. Germline V gene sequence: CDR1 LNHDA, CDR2 SQIVND (reference sequence). V gave up 1 base and J gave up 6 bases, with 10 bases separating them. CDR3 sequence reads: CASSIGDTSQPQHF. The CDR3 nucleotides are TGTGCCAGTAGTATAGGGGACACAAGTCAGCCCCAGCATTTT.

The chain is built from TRBV5-1 and TRBJ2-1; TRBD2 is a possible D gene (5 bases). This CDR3 has 14 amino acids. Looked up from germline, CDR1 is SGHRS and CDR2 is YFSETQ. The germline V and J ends were trimmed by 2 bases and 5 bases, with 11 bases remaining between them. The CDR3 nucleotides are TGCGCCAGCAGCTTAATCGGGGTGGACAATGAGCAGTTCTTC. It encodes CASSLIGVDNEQFF.

This CDR3 is CASGLSGMDGYTF. The CDR3 region has the DNA TGTGCTAGTGGTTTGTCAGGGATGGATGGCTACACCTTC. The V gene is TRBV12-5, the J gene TRBJ1-2, with D possibly matching TRBD1 (5 bases). The V gene's germline CDR1 is LGHNT and CDR2 FRNRAP. The V end lost 2 bases, the J end lost 6 bases, and 10 bases lay between the germline ends. The CDR3 is made up of 13 amino acids. Full variable domain (rest looked up from reference TRBV12-5 and TRBJ1-2): DARVTQTPRHKVTEMGQEVTMRCQPILGHNTVFWYRQTMMQGLELLAYFRNRAPLDDSGMPKDRFSAEMPDATLATLKIQPSEPRDSAVYFCASGLSGMDGYTFGSGTRLTVV.

CDR3: CASSFPTSGYTDTQYF. The CDR3 coding sequence is TGTGCCAGCAGCTTCCCGACTAGCGGCTACACAGATACGCAGTATTTT. The rearrangement uses TRBV13 and TRBJ2-3; 9 bases align to TRBD2. The CDR3 is 16 residues long. J lost 2 bases, V lost 3 bases, and 6 bases had no gene match. Germline V CDR1 and CDR2: PRHDT, FYEKMQ (reference sequence).

This chain uses TRBV5-6 with TRBJ2-7; TRBD2 matches at 10 bases. From germline, CDR1 is SGHDT and CDR2 YYEEEE. The length of the CDR3 is 16 residues. The trim removed 1 base at V and 5 bases at J, leaving 9 bases unmatched. CDR3 region: CASSLLGRLAGDEQYF. The CDR3 DNA sequence: TGTGCCAGCAGCTTGCTAGGTCGGCTAGCGGGAGACGAGCAGTACTTC.

The chain joins TRBV18 to TRBJ1-1; 9 bases line up with TRBD1. V trimming: 4 bases; J trimming: 8 bases; junction bases outside the gene matches: 8. The CDR3 has 14 residues. Germline V gives CDR1 KGHSH, CDR2 LQKENI. The CDR3 bases are TGTGCCAGCTCACTGGGACAGGGACAAGTCGAAGCTTTCTTT. Its protein product is CASSLGQGQVEAFF.

This clone was picked up one time. This specimen includes other DNA sequences encoding the same CDR3. The V and J genes are TRBV6-2 or TRBV6-3 and TRBJ2-7; no clear D. This CDR3 region has 13 residues. Trimming cost V 0 bases and J 0 bases, with 3 bases left between them. Germline CDR1 reads MNHEY; CDR2 reads SVGEGT. CDR3 sequence reads: CASSYSLSYEQYF. The CDR3 region has the DNA TGTGCCAGCAGTTACTCCCTCTCCTACGAGCAGTACTTC.

The chain has TRBV7-2 and TRBJ2-3, with 14 bases that match TRBD2. V was pared by 1 base and J by 4 bases, with 4 bases of the junction left unmatched. There are 17 residues in the CDR3. Germline CDR1 is SGHTA and CDR2 is FQGNSA. The CDR3 region is CASSLGLAGGPADTQYF. DNA of the CDR3: TGTGCCAGCAGCTTAGGACTAGCGGGAGGGCCCGCAGATACGCAGTATTTT.

This clone has just one count. The chain recombines TRBV6-5 with TRBJ2-7; D is perhaps TRBD1 (6 bases). CDR3 length: 14 residues. Germline values: CDR1 MNHEY, CDR2 SVGAGI. V was cut by 11 bases and J by 7 bases, with 24 bases left in between. The CDR3 sequence is CALQGLSTLGEQYF. The CDR3 coding sequence is TGTGCCCTCCAGGGGCTCTCTACCTTAGGGGAGCAGTACTTC.

The rearrangement uses TRBV6-5 and TRBJ1-1, with unresolved D. CDR1 is MNHEY and CDR2 is SVGAGI in the germline V gene. The CDR3 covers 12 residues. V was cut by 6 bases and J by 3 bases, with 8 bases left in between. CDR3 bases: TGTGCCAGCAGCGTAGACTACACTGAAGCTTTCTTT. It is translated as CASSVDYTEAFF.